The 32 T cell receptor beta chains below come from one sample, sequenced in a study of blood T cell repertoires in COVID-19. Profiled with immunoSEQ multiplex PCR; TCRdb holds only in-frame clones, not every one. The data hold about 150,000 clones, with 78% observed a single time. Sequenced input: peripheral blood. These receptors were obtained from a man of 80 years or more with acute or convalescent COVID-19.

The chain carries TRBV18 and TRBJ1-6, with 12 bases identical to TRBD1. The length of the CDR3 is 20 residues. Germline V lookup: CDR1 KGHSH, CDR2 LQKENI. The V segment lost 3 bases and the J segment 9 bases; nucleotides outside the gene matches: 18. The CDR3 region has the DNA TGTGCCAGCTCACCGTTGCCGGGACAGGGGGCAACAGGAGATGGTTCACCCCTCCACTTT. This gives the protein CASSPLPGQGATGDGSPLHF.

The V call is TRBV5-4, the J call TRBJ1-6; a weak D match, TRBD1 (5 bases). V lost 0 bases to trimming and J lost 7 bases, with 14 bases between them. CDR3 length equals 16 residues. CDR1 and CDR2 from the germline V gene are SGHNT and YYREEE (reference sequence). The CDR3 loop reads CASSLGPDSLNSPLHF. The CDR3 nucleotides are TGTGCCAGCAGCTTGGGCCCAGACAGCTTAAATTCACCCCTCCACTTT. Supplemented by reference TRBV5-4 and TRBJ1-6, the full variable domain reads ETGVTQSPTHLIKTRGQQVTLRCSSQSGHNTVSWYQQALGQGPQFIFQYYREEENGRGNFPPRFSGLQFPNYSSELNVNALELDDSALYLCASSLGPDSLNSPLHFGNGTRLTVT.

V usage is TRBV19 and J usage is TRBJ1-3, with a tentative D call TRBD1 (6 bases). The germline CDR1 and CDR2 sequences are LNHDA and SQIVND (reference sequence). The CDR3 is 14 amino acids. Trimming removed 7 bases at V and 4 bases at J, with 14 bases between. This CDR3 reads CASTNRAEGNTIYF. The CDR3 DNA is TGTGCCAGTACCAACAGGGCGGAGGGAAACACCATATATTTT. Full variable domain (remainder filled in from reference TRBV19 and TRBJ1-3): DGGITQSPKYLFRKEGQNVTLSCEQNLNHDAMYWYRQDPGQGLRLIYYSQIVNDFQKGDIAEGYSVSREKKESFPLTVTSAQKNPTAFYLCASTNRAEGNTIYFGEGSWLTVV.

V gene TRBV27 combines with J gene TRBJ2-7; 8 bases map to TRBD1. V trimming: 6 bases; J trimming: 3 bases; junction bases outside the gene matches: 7. The germline V gene has CDR1 MNHEY and CDR2 SMNVEV (reference sequence). This CDR3 is 14 amino acids long. The CDR3 region has the DNA TGTGCCAGCAGAAATACAGACAGGGGCTACGAGCAGTACGTC. Encoded protein: CASRNTDRGYEQYV.

The chain has TRBV18 and TRBJ2-7; maybe TRBD1 (6 bases). Trimming pared 2 bases from V and 3 bases from J, leaving 14 bases between. The CDR3 spans 15 residues. Germline CDR1 is KGHSH and CDR2 is LQKENI. The CDR3 DNA follows: TGTGCCAGCTCACCAAGATCAGGGGCGGACTACGAGCAGTACTTC. Its protein product is CASSPRSGADYEQYF.

The chain couples TRBV25-1 to TRBJ1-5; D is uncertain. Germline values: CDR1 MGHDK, CDR2 SYGVNS. The CDR3 is made up of 17 amino acids. V lost 7 bases to trimming and J lost 1 base, with 20 bases between them. The CDR3 DNA follows: TGTGCCAGCATGAATTTGGTGAGGGAGCAGAGCAATCAGCCCCAGCATTTT. It is translated as CASMNLVREQSNQPQHF.

The rearrangement uses TRBV7-2 and TRBJ1-5, with D uncertain. From germline, CDR1 is SGHTA and CDR2 FQGNSA. V was shortened by 5 bases and J by 6 bases, with 11 bases between the two germline ends. The CDR3 spans 13 residues. The CDR3 sequence is CASSLLEGQPQHF. In DNA form, the CDR3 reads TGTGCCAGCAGCCTCTTGGAGGGTCAGCCCCAGCATTTT.

This chain links TRBV23-1 with TRBJ1-1; D call uncertain. TRBV23-1 is an ORF; its function is uncertain. V was shortened by 3 bases and J by 7 bases, with 12 bases between the two germline ends. The CDR3 has 13 residues. Here the CDR3 DNA reads TGCGCCAGCAGTCATCGGAGTAGCGGTGAAGCTTTCTTT. Translating gives CASSHRSSGEAFF.

The table lists this clone with a few counts. The chain links TRBV24-1 to TRBJ2-3, with 12 bases matching TRBD2. V gave up 5 bases and J gave up 6 bases; unmatched junction bases: 5. This CDR3 has 15 amino acids. Looked up from germline, CDR1 is KGHDR and CDR2 is SFDVKD. The CDR3 loop is CATSAGLAGYDTQYF. In DNA form, the CDR3 reads TGTGCCACCAGTGCCGGACTAGCGGGGTATGATACGCAGTATTTT.

V gene TRBV27 combines with J gene TRBJ2-2, with D maybe TRBD2 (6 bases). The CDR3 length is 13 residues. CDR1 is MNHEY, CDR2 SMNVEV, per germline (reference sequence). The V end was cut by 6 bases, the J end by 5 bases, with 10 bases between. CDR3: CASRTGETGELFF. CDR3 coding DNA: TGTGCCAGCAGGACGGGGGAGACCGGGGAGCTGTTTTTT.

J is TRBJ1-2 and V is TRBV15, with unresolved D. Trimming removed 0 bases at V and 4 bases at J, with 3 bases between. The CDR3 length is 12 residues. The V gene's germline CDR1 is LNHNV and CDR2 YYDKDF (reference sequence). CDR3 sequence reads: CATSRDLYGYTF. Here the CDR3 DNA reads TGTGCCACCAGCAGAGACCTCTATGGCTACACCTTC.

The chain combines TRBV5-1 with TRBJ2-7, with 10 bases that match TRBD1. The germline V gene encodes CDR1 SGHRS and CDR2 YFSETQ. The CDR3 is 14 amino acids. V lost 3 bases, J lost 3 bases, and 3 bases stayed unmatched. This chain's CDR3 is CASSSRTGGYEQYF. The CDR3, as DNA: TGCGCCAGCAGCTCTAGGACAGGGGGCTACGAGCAGTACTTC.

V is TRBV7-2 and J is TRBJ2-6, with D unclear. The V end lost 5 bases, the J end lost 3 bases, and 5 bases lay between the germline ends. Germline values: CDR1 SGHTA, CDR2 FQGNSA. The CDR3 contains 13 residues. In DNA, the CDR3 is TGTGCCAGCAGCCCCGGTGGGGCCAACGTCCTGACTTTC. This codes for CASSPGGANVLTF. Full variable domain (rest looked up from reference TRBV7-2 and TRBJ2-6): GAGVSQSPSNKVTEKGKDVELRCDPISGHTALYWYRQSLGQGLEFLIYFQGNSAPDKSGLPSDRFSAERTGGSVSTLTIQRTQQEDSAVYLCASSPGGANVLTFGAGSRLTVL.

The CDR3 coding sequence is TGTGCCAGCTCATTCTCGGGACAGGGCTACACCGGGGAGCTGTTTTTT. Its protein product is CASSFSGQGYTGELFF. The chain employs TRBV18 and TRBJ2-2; 9 positions agree with TRBD1. V was pared by 5 bases and J by 3 bases, with 7 bases of the junction left unmatched. Germline V gene sequence: CDR1 KGHSH, CDR2 LQKENI. The CDR3 contains 16 residues.

This clone was picked up one time. This rearrangement joins TRBV28 to TRBJ2-2, with TRBD1 matching over 7 bases. Trimming at V came to 5 bases and at J to 7 bases, leaving 10 bases not matched to a gene. The CDR3 is 15 residues long. Germline V gene lookup returns CDR1 MDHEN and CDR2 SYDVKM. For the CDR3, the DNA is TGTGCCAGCAGTCCAACAGGGGCCCGACACGGGGAGCTGTTTTTT. Residues: CASSPTGARHGELFF.

The rearrangement joins TRBV21-1 to TRBJ2-7; the D call in the table, TRBD1, was not verified against the DNA. TRBV21-1 is a documented pseudogene. The CDR3 is 16 residues long. In DNA, the CDR3 is TGTGCCAGCAGCCCTGACGGACAGAAGACTACCTACGAGCAGTACGTC. It codes for CASSPDGQKTTYEQYV.

This clone was picked up one time. The V and J genes are TRBV28 and TRBJ1-3; D unresolved. The V end lost 5 bases, the J end lost 4 bases, and 18 bases lay between the germline ends. Per the germline V gene, CDR1 is MDHEN and CDR2 is SYDVKM. The CDR3 is 16 amino acids. CDR3 region: CASSPWQQLPGNTIYF. CDR3 DNA sequence: TGTGCCAGCAGTCCTTGGCAGCAACTACCGGGAAACACCATATATTTT.

V and J are TRBV11-2 and TRBJ2-3; tentative D call: TRBD1 (5 bases). This CDR3 is built from 12 residues. The germline V gene encodes CDR1 SGHAT and CDR2 FQNNGV. V was clipped by 5 bases and J by 6 bases, with 9 bases between them. The CDR3 DNA is TGTGCCAGCAGCAGGGGCCAGGATACGCAGTATTTT. Translating it yields CASSRGQDTQYF.

The chain employs TRBV29-1 and TRBJ1-1; no firm D call. CDR1 SQVTM and CDR2 ANQGSEA come from the germline V gene. V lost 6 bases and J lost 4, with 18 bases in between. CDR3 length equals 14 residues. CDR3 DNA: TGCAGCGTGATTTCGATTTTAAGCGCCACTGAAGCTTTCTTT. This encodes CSVISILSATEAFF.

The genes are TRBV28 and TRBJ1-2; 8 nucleotides line up with TRBD1. CDR1 is MDHEN, CDR2 SYDVKM, per germline. CDR3 length: 13 residues. Losses at the gene ends were 5 bases for V and 7 bases for J; bases not matched to a gene: 6. The CDR3 region has the DNA TGTGCCAGCAGTGCCCAGGGGGCCGGTGGCTACACCTTC. Residues: CASSAQGAGGYTF.

This sequence joins TRBV6-4 and TRBJ2-2; TRBD2 agrees at 11 bases. The V gene's germline CDR1 is MRHNA and CDR2 SNTAGT. There are 16 residues in the CDR3. Germline trimming cut 6 bases from V and 8 bases from J; bases unmatched to any gene: 11. DNA of the CDR3: TGTGCCAGCAGCCCCTTAGCGGGGGGGCCGGTAGGGGAGCTGTTTTTT. As protein: CASSPLAGGPVGELFF.

The rearrangement joins TRBV2 to TRBJ1-4; D remains ambiguous. Germline CDR1 and CDR2: SNHLY and FYNNEI. V lost 5 bases to trimming and J lost 5 bases, with 12 bases between them. The CDR3 loop spans 14 amino acids. The CDR3 sequence: CASSSSRGNEKLFF. The CDR3 DNA reads as TGTGCCAGCAGTTCCTCCCGGGGAAATGAAAAACTGTTTTTT.

This clone was counted a single time. The J gene is TRBJ1-1, the V gene TRBV6-1; D unresolved. V lost 3 bases and J lost 5, with 13 bases in between. This CDR3 spans 14 amino acids. CDR1 is MNHNS and CDR2 is SASEGT in the germline V gene. CDR3 nucleotides: TGTGCCAGCAGTGACAGCCAGGTCTGGACTGAAGCTTTCTTT. It codes for CASSDSQVWTEAFF.

The chain uses TRBV6-1 and TRBJ1-4; tentatively, D is TRBD1 (6 bases). CDR3 length: 17 amino acids. CDR1 and CDR2 (germline): MNHNS, SASEGT. V was clipped by 0 bases and J by 2 bases, with 13 bases between them. CDR3 loop: CASSEAWGGQTNEKLFF. CDR3 nucleotides: TGTGCCAGCAGTGAAGCCTGGGGTGGACAGACTAATGAAAAACTGTTTTTT.

This chain uses TRBV29-1 with TRBJ1-1, with TRBD1 matching over 7 bases. The junction had 3 bases not matched to a gene; V was cut back by 4 bases and J by 4 bases. In germline, CDR1 is SQVTM, CDR2 ANQGSEA. The CDR3 covers 12 residues. CDR3 coding DNA: TGCAGCGTTGTCACAGGGGTCACTGAAGCTTTCTTT. Protein product: CSVVTGVTEAFF.

V gene TRBV3-1 (or the pseudogene TRBV3-2) combines with J gene TRBJ1-4; 9 nucleotides line up with TRBD1. V lost 1 base to trimming and J lost 7 bases; unmatched junction nucleotides: 4. Looked up from germline, CDR1 is LGHDT and CDR2 is YNNKEL (reference sequence). CDR3 length: 15 amino acids. CDR3 sequence (DNA): TGTGCCAGCAGCCAAGGGGGACAGGGAGTTGAAAAACTGTTTTTT. Its protein product is CASSQGGQGVEKLFF.

This chain connects TRBV10-3 to TRBJ1-1; TRBD1 agrees at 8 bases. Trimming at V came to 0 bases and at J to 4 bases, leaving 1 base not matched to a gene. This CDR3 region has 14 residues. The germline V gene encodes CDR1 ENHRY and CDR2 SYGVKD. CDR3 sequence reads: CAISESQGGTEAFF. The CDR3, as DNA: TGTGCCATCAGTGAGTCACAGGGGGGCACTGAAGCTTTCTTT.

The V call is TRBV7-9, the J call TRBJ2-5; 12 bases map to TRBD1. Germline values: CDR1 SEHNR, CDR2 FQNEAQ (reference sequence). The ends lost 3 bases at V and 4 bases at J; junction bases unmatched: 6. The CDR3 loop spans 16 amino acids. This CDR3 reads CASSFWGTGGPETQYF. In DNA, the CDR3 is TGTGCCAGCAGCTTCTGGGGGACAGGGGGCCCAGAGACCCAGTACTTC.

The chain employs TRBV10-3 and TRBJ1-1; 8 positions match TRBD1. The ends lost 5 bases at V and 3 bases at J; junction bases unmatched: 8. The CDR3 is 15 residues long. The germline CDR1 and CDR2 sequences are ENHRY and SYGVKD. The CDR3 loop reads CAISTDRARDTEAFF. The CDR3 DNA follows: TGTGCCATCAGTACGGACAGGGCCAGGGACACTGAAGCTTTCTTT.

The chain uses TRBV5-1 and TRBJ2-5; 11 nucleotides align to TRBD2. Germline V CDR1 and CDR2: SGHRS, YFSETQ. This CDR3 is 15 amino acids long. The junction had 4 bases not matched to a gene; V was cut back by 3 bases and J by 3 bases. CDR3 sequence: CASSSGLAVEETQYF. DNA for the CDR3: TGCGCCAGCAGCTCGGGACTAGCGGTGGAAGAGACCCAGTACTTC.

This chain connects TRBV3-1 (or the pseudogene TRBV3-2) to TRBJ1-1; D may be TRBD1 (6 bases). The germline V and J ends were trimmed by 3 bases and 2 bases, with 10 bases remaining between them. Germline V gene data show CDR1 as LGHDT and CDR2 as YNNKEL (reference sequence). The CDR3 is 14 residues long. CDR3 in DNA: TGTGCCAGCAGCCAGGGGACAACCAACACTGAAGCTTTCTTT. Encoded protein: CASSQGTTNTEAFF.

The rearrangement links TRBV2 to TRBJ2-7; D is unresolved. V shed 3 bases and J shed 3 bases, with 3 bases lying between them. The CDR3 has 11 amino acids. Germline CDR1 and CDR2: SNHLY and FYNNEI. For the CDR3, the DNA is TGTGCCAGCAGTGACAACTACGAGCAGTACGTC. Its protein is CASSDNYEQYV.